This T cell receptor (beta chain) derives from a study of cytomegalovirus exposure and HLA in healthy donors (dated by TCRdb to about 2017). With regard to the full study: In an earlier analysis of 550 to 750 of the donors, 250 to 350 Gb of sequence data and 100 million or so unique TCR beta sequences from approximately 180 million T cells were reported. A later analysis re-examined previously published TCR beta repertoires from 600 to 700 donors and added high-resolution HLA genotyping to investigate patterns of TCR occurrence. An early release covering roughly 600 HLA-typed donors comprised roughly 300 gigabases of sequencing data and some 79 million unique TCR sequences. The study profiled the T cell repertoires of some 610 subjects by immunosequencing and related them to cytomegalovirus serostatus. High-throughput TCR immunosequencing, statistical association of individual TCRs with disease status, and machine learning were combined to predict cytomegalovirus infection status. On average, roughly 250,000 unique TCR beta nucleotide sequences were sequenced per donor among a few hundred genotyped donors of the cohort, with about 17% of those sequences being non-productive. Several DR-DQ haplotypes were handled as single units for association and clustering, since linkage in the cohort was strong. Donor age, sex, ethnicity and CMV serostatus were compiled alongside the repertoire data. All discovery cohort repertoires had been generated using a single sequencing platform. Typing coverage varied by locus: about 629-630 donors for A, B, C, DRB1 and DQB1; approximately 520 for DQA1; more than 600 for DPA1; some 470 for DPB1. Along with the 666-subject first cohort, a separate validation cohort of some 130 different subjects was used. In an earlier analysis of a few hundred of the donors, high-throughput TCR beta sequencing was used to judge whether each TCR beta V gene segment behaved as functional or pseudogenic. Both class I and class II loci were covered by HLA typing, at four-digit resolution. In the later analysis, no new phenotypic data were used to find candidate immune exposures; instead, reliance was placed on TCR beta sequences and their occurrence across donors. Genome-wide SNP genotypes for about 60% of the 666 donors were used in a later genetic analysis, which treated that subset as a discovery cohort. The study was designed to test whether signatures of past pathogen exposure could be identified by cataloging public T cell receptors. The genetic ancestry cluster associated with self-reported Caucasian donors included 80% to 90% of the 398 genotyped donors.

Libraries were made using the immunoSEQ multiplex PCR assay. For the multiplex PCR, a mixture combining 60 forward primers for TCR Vbeta segments and 13 reverse primers for TCR Jbeta segments was used. Amplification of the CDR3 region of rearranged TCR beta genes was performed with a multiplex PCR assay on genomic DNA. The amplified TCR beta libraries were sequenced on the Illumina HiSeq System as 87-base-pair reads. The authors' pipeline ran thus. In a later analysis, tens of millions of unique TCR beta chains were counted across the approximately 620 repertoires, and around 10 million of these chains were shared by at least two donors. Raw reads were error-corrected and collapsed into unique sequences by a nearest-neighbor algorithm in which closely related sequences were merged to remove PCR and sequencing errors. CDR3 sequences were aligned to IMGT reference sequences to assign V, D and J gene segments. Each retained sequence needed at least a six-nucleotide match to both a V gene segment and a J gene segment. Rearrangements were classified as productive when the CDR3 lacked stop codons and remained in frame with V and J, and all other rearrangements were classified as non-productive. Following IMGT convention, CDR3 was defined as the stretch from the second conserved V-encoded cysteine up to the conserved J-encoded phenylalanine. In an earlier analysis of roughly 580 of the donors, sequences lacking an unambiguous match to a single V gene segment were excluded. An earlier analysis of around 600 of the donors classified V segments as functional when productive rearrangements were above 56.7% and as segregating when the standard deviation between donors was above 5%. A statistical classification framework was built for diagnosing cytomegalovirus status from the catalog of TCR beta chain sequences. V and J gene assignment, in a later analysis, came from comparing TCR nucleotide sequences with IMGT/GENE-DB human TR gene sequences. A later analysis assigned CDR3 sequences and most-parsimonious VDJ recombination scenarios with the TCRdist pipeline. In a later analysis, every TCR beta chain was defined by the combination of its CDR3 amino acid sequence and its V-gene family, and reads without a unique V-gene family were dropped. In a later analysis, some 600 highly shared, low-generation-probability nucleotide sequences were removed to address suspected cross-contamination and a sequencing artifact. For each public chain, a later analysis derived a clonal expansion index from normalized ranks of inferred template counts within each repertoire. Generation probabilities in a later analysis came from a VDJ recombination model fitted to out-of-frame rearrangements, and those results were checked against IGoR. Hypergeometric tests were used in a later analysis to score TCR-TCR, TCR-HLA and TCR-CMV co-occurrence, with a repertoire-size bias correction applied to the TCR pairs. In a later analysis, false discovery rates were estimated by permuting HLA or CMV assignments 20 times. In a later analysis, co-occurring TCRs were grouped using DBSCAN, and TCRdist sequence similarity was added for clustering within HLA-allele-positive subsets. For co-occurrence clustering, repertoires with fewer than 30,000 or more than 120,000 public chains were excluded, along with five repertoires with anomalous nucleotide sharing. TCRdb mirrors the immuneACCESS table, restricted to in-frame sequences. Some clones are absent from its copies; in checked studies, under half trace to an unresolved V gene, and the reason for the others is unknown. V and J calls and clone size are those listed in that table; D and trimming were worked out from the DNA. For this sample there are fewer than 200,000 clones; 84% appear just once. The ten largest account for around 0.93% of the sample.

A single count supports this clone. Its antigen is still unknown. No base quality values were provided; no much bigger clone lies one nucleotide off. The full study reports these points: The authors suggested that the approach could potentially be extended to other disease states and immunological phenotypes. Roughly uniform sequencing depth across donors was assumed in presence/absence analyses, although this assumption may not hold. Three of the identified cytomegalovirus-associated TCR beta chains were confirmed in vitro to be specific for cytomegalovirus antigens. Cytomegalovirus status was reported to be diagnosed by the classifier with high specificity and sensitivity in both the original and validation cohorts. Most CMV-associated TCR beta chains appeared to be HLA-restricted in a later analysis, and the HLA associations seemed to be driven largely by CMV exposure. HLA typing was unavailable for some donors at each locus, so association tests used only the typed subset. Correlated functional status among segregating V segments might reflect linkage disequilibrium, but an unknown experimental factor could not be ruled out. In the study, about 150 TCR beta chains were listed as associated with cytomegalovirus. The 87-base-pair reads could not distinguish some IMGT-functional V segments, including TRBV6-2 and TRBV6-3, so those segments were excluded. A further reported finding was that TCR beta sequences accurately predicted the HLA-A and HLA-B alleles for most subjects in the first cohort. Only TCR beta chains were sequenced in this cohort, and the absence of alpha or paired-chain data limited detectable features. CMV serostatus was the only immune exposure information available for the cohort. Most TCR sequences were seen in very few donors, while some public TCRs were found in many individuals. V-gene and J-gene trimming of TCR beta chains was associated with a missense DCLRE1C variant in a later genetic analysis, and the association was replicated in an independent cohort. According to a later genetic analysis, donors in an Asian-associated ancestry cluster had fewer N-insertions in productive TCRs than the approximately 650-donor mean. When HLA alleles, especially DR and DQ, strongly co-occurred, attributing TCR associations to individual alleles was difficult. In a later analysis, several top co-occurrence clusters were reported to appear linked to parvovirus B19, influenza, CMV and Epstein-Barr virus. Compared with equally common non-associated chains, HLA-associated TCR beta chains in a later analysis were more clonally expanded and had lower generation probabilities. A group of highly shared sequence variants was considered likely to be a technical artifact of the sequencing pipeline. The earlier analysis of approximately 540 of the donors excluded about 16 rarely observed V segments, including chromosome 9 orphons, because counts were too low. In an earlier analysis of about 540 of the donors, most TCR beta V segments were observed in productive rearrangements about 87% or about 30% of the time, broadly matching IMGT annotations. A later analysis associated 16,951 TCR beta sequences with specific HLA alleles at a false discovery rate of 0.05. According to a later analysis, TCR association rates differed among HLA loci, with DRB1 alleles showing the most associated TCRs and HLA-C alleles showing the fewest.

In total, just over 650 healthy bone marrow donors made up the cohort. All cohort members were sampled while nominally healthy, although unrecorded immune exposures were likely present. The donor tested CMV seronegative, placing the donor among the roughly 350 seronegative members of the cohort. A peripheral blood sample was collected from each donor, and TCR beta sequencing was performed on peripheral blood mononuclear cells. Genomic DNA was extracted from the blood cell samples with the Qiagen DNeasy Blood Extraction Kit. Sequences LGHNT (CDR1) and FRNRAP (CDR2) are obtained from the germline V gene. At the junction V is shortened by 3 bases and J by 4 bases, with 15 bases in between. From cysteine to phenylalanine, the CDR3 is 15 amino acids long. Here the CDR3 DNA is all that survives: 45 bases in frame from base 1.

The TCR was taken from a man aged 25 to 40 in good health and CMV-seronegative. The sample consisted of PBMCs. The chain joins TRBV12-5 to TRBJ1-2, and possibly TRBD1, on 6 matching bases. The DNA reads as follows: TGTGCTAGTGGTTTCTCGGGGGGCCGGATCTATGGCTACACCTTC. Its translation reads: CASGFSGGRIYGYTF.